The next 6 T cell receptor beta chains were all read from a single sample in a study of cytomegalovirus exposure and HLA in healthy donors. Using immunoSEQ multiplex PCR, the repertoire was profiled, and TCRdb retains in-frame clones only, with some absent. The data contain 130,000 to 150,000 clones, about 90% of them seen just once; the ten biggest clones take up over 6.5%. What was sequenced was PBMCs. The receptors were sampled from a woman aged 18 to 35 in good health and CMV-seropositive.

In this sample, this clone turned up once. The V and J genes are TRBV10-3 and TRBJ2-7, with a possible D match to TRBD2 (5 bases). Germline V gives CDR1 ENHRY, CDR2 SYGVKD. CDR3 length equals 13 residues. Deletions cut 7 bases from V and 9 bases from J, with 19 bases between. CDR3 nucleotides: TGTGCCATCACCTGGACTTCGTCTGGCGGGCAGTACTTC. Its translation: CAITWTSSGGQYF.

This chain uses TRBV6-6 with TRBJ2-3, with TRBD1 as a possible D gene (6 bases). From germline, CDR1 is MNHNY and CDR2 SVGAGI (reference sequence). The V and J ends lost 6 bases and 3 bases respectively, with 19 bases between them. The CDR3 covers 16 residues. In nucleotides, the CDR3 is TGTGCCAGCAGATTAAACAGGGCCGGCGGGACAGATACGCAGTATTTT. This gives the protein CASRLNRAGGTDTQYF.

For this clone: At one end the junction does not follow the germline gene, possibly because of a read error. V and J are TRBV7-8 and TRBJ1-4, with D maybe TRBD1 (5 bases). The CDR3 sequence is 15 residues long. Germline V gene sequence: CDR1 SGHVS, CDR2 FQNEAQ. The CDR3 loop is CASTLGAGLNEKLFF. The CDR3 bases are TGTGCCAGCACCTTAGGGGCAGGGCTGAATGAAAAACTGTTTTTT. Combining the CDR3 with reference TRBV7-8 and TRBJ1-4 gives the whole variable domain GAGVSQSPRYKVAKRGQDVALRCDPISGHVSLFWYQQALGQGPEFLTYFQNEAQLDKSGLPSDRFFAERPEGSVSTLKIQRTQQEDSAVYLCASTLGAGLNEKLFFGSGTQLSVL.

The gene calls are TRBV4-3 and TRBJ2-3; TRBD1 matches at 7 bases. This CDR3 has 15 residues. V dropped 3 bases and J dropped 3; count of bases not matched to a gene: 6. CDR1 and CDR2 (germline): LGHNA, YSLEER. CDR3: CASSQRDSRTDTQYF. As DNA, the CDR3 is TGCGCCAGCAGCCAGAGGGACAGTCGGACAGATACGCAGTATTTT.

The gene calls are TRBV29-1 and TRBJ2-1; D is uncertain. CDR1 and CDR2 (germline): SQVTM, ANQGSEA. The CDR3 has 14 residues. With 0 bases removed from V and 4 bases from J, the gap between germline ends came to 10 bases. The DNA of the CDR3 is TGCAGCGTTGAAGATCTGAACTTATACAATGAGCAGTTCTTC. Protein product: CSVEDLNLYNEQFF.

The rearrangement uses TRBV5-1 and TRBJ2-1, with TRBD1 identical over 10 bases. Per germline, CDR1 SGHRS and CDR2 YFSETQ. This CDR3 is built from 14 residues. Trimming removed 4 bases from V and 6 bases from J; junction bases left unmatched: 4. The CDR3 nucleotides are TGCGCCAGCAGCATGACAGGGGGCATCAATGAGCAGTTCTTC. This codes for CASSMTGGINEQFF.